The clone carrying this T cell receptor beta chain has a handful of counts. Via MiXCR, TCRdb re-called the 5' RACE reads, giving one row per CDR3 protein. Altogether more than 60,000 distinct CDR3 sequences are present, less than 20% being singletons, with the ten largest covering 1.4%. The data derive from a study of HIV-infected patients and healthy controls. Looked up from germline, CDR1 is DFQATT and CDR2 is SNEGSKA (reference sequence). V gave up 0 bases and J gave up 8 bases, with 13 bases separating them. CDR3 length: 13 residues. This clonotype was sampled from a human donor in good health. The gene calls are TRBV20-1 and TRBJ1-2, with D possibly TRBD1 on 5 matching bases. The sequencing sample was made of CD4+ T cells from blood. The CDR3 DNA is TGCAGTGCTAGAGATTGGGGGTCCGTAGGCTACACCTTC. It specifies CSARDWGSVGYTF.